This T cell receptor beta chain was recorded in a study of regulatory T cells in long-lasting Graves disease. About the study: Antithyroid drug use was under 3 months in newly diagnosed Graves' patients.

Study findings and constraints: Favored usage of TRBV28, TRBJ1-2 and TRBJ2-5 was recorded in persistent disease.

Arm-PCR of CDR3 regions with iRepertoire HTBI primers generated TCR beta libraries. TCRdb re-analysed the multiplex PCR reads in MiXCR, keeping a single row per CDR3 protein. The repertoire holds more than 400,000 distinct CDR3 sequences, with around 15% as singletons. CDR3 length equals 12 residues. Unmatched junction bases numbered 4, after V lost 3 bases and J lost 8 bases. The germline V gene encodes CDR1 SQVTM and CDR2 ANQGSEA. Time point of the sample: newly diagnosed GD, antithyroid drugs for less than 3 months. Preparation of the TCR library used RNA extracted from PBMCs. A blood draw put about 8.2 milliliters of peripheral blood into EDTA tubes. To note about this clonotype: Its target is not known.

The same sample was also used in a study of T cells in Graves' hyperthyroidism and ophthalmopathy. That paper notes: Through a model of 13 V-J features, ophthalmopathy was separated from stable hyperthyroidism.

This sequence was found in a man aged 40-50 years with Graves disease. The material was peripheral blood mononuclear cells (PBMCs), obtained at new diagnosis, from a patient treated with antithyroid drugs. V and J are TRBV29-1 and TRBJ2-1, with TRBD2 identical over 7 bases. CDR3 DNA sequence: TGCAGCGTTGACTCGGGAGGCGATGAGCAGTTCTTC. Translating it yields CSVDSGGDEQFF.